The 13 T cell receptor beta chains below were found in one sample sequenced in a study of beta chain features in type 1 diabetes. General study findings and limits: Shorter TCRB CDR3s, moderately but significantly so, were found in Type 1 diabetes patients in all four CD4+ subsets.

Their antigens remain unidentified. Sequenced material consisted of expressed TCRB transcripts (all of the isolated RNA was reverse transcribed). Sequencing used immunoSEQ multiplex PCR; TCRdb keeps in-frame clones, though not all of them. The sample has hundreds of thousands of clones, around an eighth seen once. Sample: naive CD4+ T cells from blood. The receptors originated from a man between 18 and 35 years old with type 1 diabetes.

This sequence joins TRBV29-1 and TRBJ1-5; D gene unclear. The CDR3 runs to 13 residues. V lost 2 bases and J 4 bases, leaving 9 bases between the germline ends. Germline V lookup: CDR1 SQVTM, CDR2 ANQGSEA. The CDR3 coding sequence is TGCAGCGTTGAATCCGGGTTTAATCAGCCCCAGCATTTT. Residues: CSVESGFNQPQHF.

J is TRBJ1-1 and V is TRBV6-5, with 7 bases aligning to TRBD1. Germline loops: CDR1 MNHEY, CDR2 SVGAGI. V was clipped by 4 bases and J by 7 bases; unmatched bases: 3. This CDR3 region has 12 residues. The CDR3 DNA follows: TGTGCCAGCAGTTTTCGACAGGGTGAAGCTTTCTTT. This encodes CASSFRQGEAFF.

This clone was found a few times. The CDR3 is CAWRTPQGTGELFF. The CDR3 region has the DNA TGTGCCTGGAGAACACCACAGGGGACCGGGGAGCTGTTTTTT. The chain links TRBV30 to TRBJ2-2; 7 bases line up with TRBD1. CDR1 GTSNPN and CDR2 SVGIG come from the germline V gene (reference sequence). The CDR3 totals 14 residues. V dropped 3 bases and J dropped 5; count of bases not matched to a gene: 6. Full variable domain (missing parts from reference TRBV30 and TRBJ2-2): SQTIHQWPATLVQPVGSPLSLECTVEGTSNPNLYWYRQAAGRGLQLLFYSVGIGQISSEVPQNLSASRPQDRQFILSSKKLLLSDSGFYLCAWRTPQGTGELFFGEGSRLTVL.

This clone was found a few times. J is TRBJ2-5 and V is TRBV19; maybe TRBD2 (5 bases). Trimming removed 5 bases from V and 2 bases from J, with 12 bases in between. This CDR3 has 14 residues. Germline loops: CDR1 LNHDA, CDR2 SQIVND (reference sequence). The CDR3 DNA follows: TGTGCCAGTAGTTCGGAGGCACCTCAAGAGACCCAGTACTTC. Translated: CASSSEAPQETQYF.

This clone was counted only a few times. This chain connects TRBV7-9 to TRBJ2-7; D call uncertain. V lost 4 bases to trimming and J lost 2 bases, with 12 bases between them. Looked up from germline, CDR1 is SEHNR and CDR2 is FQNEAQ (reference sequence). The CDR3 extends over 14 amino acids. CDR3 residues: CASSSFGDTYEQYF. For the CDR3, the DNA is TGTGCCAGCAGCTCGTTTGGCGACACCTACGAGCAGTACTTC.

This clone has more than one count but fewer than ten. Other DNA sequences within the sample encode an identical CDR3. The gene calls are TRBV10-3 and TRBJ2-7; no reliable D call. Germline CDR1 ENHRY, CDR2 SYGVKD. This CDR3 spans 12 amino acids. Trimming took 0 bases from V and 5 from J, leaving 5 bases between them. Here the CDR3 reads CAISESRNEQYF. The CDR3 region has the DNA TGTGCCATCAGTGAGTCCCGGAACGAGCAGTACTTC.

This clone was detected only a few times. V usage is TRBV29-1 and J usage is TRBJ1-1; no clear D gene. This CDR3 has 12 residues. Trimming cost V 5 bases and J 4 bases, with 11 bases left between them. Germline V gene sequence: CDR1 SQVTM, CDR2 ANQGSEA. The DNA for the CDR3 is TGCAGCGTTCTGGAGGTTGGCACTGAAGCTTTCTTT. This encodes CSVLEVGTEAFF.

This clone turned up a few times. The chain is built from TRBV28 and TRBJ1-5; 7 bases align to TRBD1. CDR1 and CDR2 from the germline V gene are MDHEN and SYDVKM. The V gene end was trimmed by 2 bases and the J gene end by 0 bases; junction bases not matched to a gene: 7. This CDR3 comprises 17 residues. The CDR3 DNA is TGTGCCAGCAGTTTACGTCGGGACAGCTATAGCAATCAGCCCCAGCATTTT. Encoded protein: CASSLRRDSYSNQPQHF.

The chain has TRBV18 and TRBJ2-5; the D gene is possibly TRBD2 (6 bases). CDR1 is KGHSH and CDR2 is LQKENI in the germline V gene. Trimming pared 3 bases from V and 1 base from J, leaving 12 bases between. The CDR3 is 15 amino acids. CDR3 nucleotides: TGTGCCAGCTCACCGGGACTCCCAATCCAAGAGACCCAGTACTTC. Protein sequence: CASSPGLPIQETQYF.

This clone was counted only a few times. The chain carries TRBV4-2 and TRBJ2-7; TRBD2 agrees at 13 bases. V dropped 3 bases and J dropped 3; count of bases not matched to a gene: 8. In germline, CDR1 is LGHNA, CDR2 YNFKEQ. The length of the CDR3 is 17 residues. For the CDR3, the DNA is TGTGCCAGCAGCCAGGGGACTAGCGGGACTTCAAACTACGAGCAGTACTTC. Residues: CASSQGTSGTSNYEQYF.

The CDR3, as DNA: TGTGCCAGCAGCTTATACTTTGCGGGGGCCAACGTCCTGACTTTC. Its protein product is CASSLYFAGANVLTF. The rearrangement uses TRBV7-2 and TRBJ2-6; unclear D gene. In germline, CDR1 is SGHTA, CDR2 FQGNSA. This CDR3 has 15 residues. The V end lost 2 bases, the J end lost 4 bases, and 9 bases lay between the germline ends. Variable domain in full (rest from reference TRBV7-2 and TRBJ2-6): GAGVSQSPSNKVTEKGKDVELRCDPISGHTALYWYRQSLGQGLEFLIYFQGNSAPDKSGLPSDRFSAERTGGSVSTLTIQRTQQEDSAVYLCASSLYFAGANVLTFGAGSRLTVL.

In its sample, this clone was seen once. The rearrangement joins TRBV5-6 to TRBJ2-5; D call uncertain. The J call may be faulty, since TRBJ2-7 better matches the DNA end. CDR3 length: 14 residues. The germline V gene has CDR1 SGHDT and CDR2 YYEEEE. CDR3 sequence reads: CASSARVLDYEQYF. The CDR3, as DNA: TGTGCCAGCAGCGCCCGGGTCCTGGACTACGAGCAGTACTTC.

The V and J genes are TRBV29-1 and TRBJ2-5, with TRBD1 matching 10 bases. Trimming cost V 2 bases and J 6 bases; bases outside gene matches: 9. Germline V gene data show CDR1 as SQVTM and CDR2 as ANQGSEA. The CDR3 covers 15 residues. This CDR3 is CSVEPLRQGAKTQYF. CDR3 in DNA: TGCAGCGTTGAACCTTTGCGACAGGGGGCTAAGACCCAGTACTTC.